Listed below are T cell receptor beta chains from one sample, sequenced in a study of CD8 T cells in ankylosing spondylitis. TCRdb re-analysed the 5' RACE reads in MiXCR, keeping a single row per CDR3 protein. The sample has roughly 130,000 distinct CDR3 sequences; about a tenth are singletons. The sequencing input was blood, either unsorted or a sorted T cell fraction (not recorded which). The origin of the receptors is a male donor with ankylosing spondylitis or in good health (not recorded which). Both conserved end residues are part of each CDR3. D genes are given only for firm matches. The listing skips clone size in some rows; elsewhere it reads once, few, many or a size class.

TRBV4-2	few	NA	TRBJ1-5	TGTGCCAGCAGCCAAGATGGTTGGGAGGGATTCAAGCATTTT	CASSQDGWEGFKHF
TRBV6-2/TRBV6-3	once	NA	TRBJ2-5	TGTGCCAGCTCAACTGCACGTACGGGTCCGGCCTACTTC	CASSTARTGPAYF
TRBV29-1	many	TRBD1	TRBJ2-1	TGCAGCGTAGGGGACAGGGGTCATGGGGAGCAGTTCTTC	CSVGDRGHGEQFF
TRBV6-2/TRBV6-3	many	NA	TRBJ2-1	TGTGCCAGCAGTTCCGGAACAGGGACCCAATCCTACAATGAGCAGTTCTTC	CASSSGTGTQSYNEQFF
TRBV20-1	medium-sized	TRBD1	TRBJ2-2	TGCAGTGCTAGAGGGGGACAGGCTACGAACACCGGGGAGCTGTTTTTT	CSARGGQATNTGELFF
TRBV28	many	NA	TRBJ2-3	TGTGCCAGCAGTTGGCGGGATACGCAGTATTTT	CASSWRDTQYF
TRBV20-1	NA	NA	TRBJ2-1	TGCAGTGGGGGTTTGACCAATGAGCAGTTCTTC	CSGGLTNEQFF
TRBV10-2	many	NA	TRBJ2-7	TGCGCCAGCAGTAAGTTAAGTGGGAACTACGAGCAGTACTTC	CASSKLSGNYEQYF
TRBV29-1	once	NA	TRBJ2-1	TGCAGCGTTGAAGGACCCTCCCTAGCCAAAAACATTCAGTTCTTC	CSVEGPSLAKNIQFF
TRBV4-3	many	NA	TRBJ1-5	TGCGCCAGCAGCCAACGTTGGCGAGGCAATCAGCCCCAGCATTTT	CASSQRWRGNQPQHF
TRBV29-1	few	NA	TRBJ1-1	TGCAGCACCGAAGTGAACACTGAAGCTTTCTTT	CSTEVNTEAFF
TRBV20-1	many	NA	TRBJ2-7	TGCAGTGCTAGAGCGGCCCAGGGGCCCTACGAGCAGTACTTC	CSARAAQGPYEQYF
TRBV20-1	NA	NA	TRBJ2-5	TGCAGTGTAGCGTGGTCTGAGACCCAGTACTTC	CSVAWSETQYF
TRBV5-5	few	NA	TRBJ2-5	TGTGCCAGCAGCTTGAATCAGGGGTCCCAAGAGACCCAGTACTTC	CASSLNQGSQETQYF
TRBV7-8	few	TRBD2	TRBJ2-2	TGTGCCAGCAGCTTAAGCGGGGGACACGGCACCGGGGAGCTGTTTTTT	CASSLSGGHGTGELFF
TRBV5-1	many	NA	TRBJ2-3	TGCGCCAGCAGCTTGGATCCATCAACTAGCACAGATACGCAGTATTTT	CASSLDPSTSTDTQYF
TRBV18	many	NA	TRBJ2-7	TGTGCCAGCTCACCCGCGGGGGCGACCTACGAGCAGTACTTC	CASSPAGATYEQYF
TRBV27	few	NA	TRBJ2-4	TGTGCCAGCAGTTTAGGTGGGAGGAGTGACATTCAGTACTTC	CASSLGGRSDIQYF
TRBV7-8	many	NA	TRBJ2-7	TGTGCCAGCAGCTTAGAAGAACAGGCGACCTACGAGCAGTACTTC	CASSLEEQATYEQYF
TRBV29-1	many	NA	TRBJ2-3	TGCAGCGTTGAAAGGAGGACTGGATACACAGATACGCAGTATTTT	CSVERRTGYTDTQYF
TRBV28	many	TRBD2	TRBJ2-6	TGTGCCAGCAGCCCAATTCGGGTAGCGGGAGTCTTCATGGCCAACGTCCTGACTTTC	CASSPIRVAGVFMANVLTF
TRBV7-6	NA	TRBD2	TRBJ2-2	TGTGCCAGCAGCTTAAACCTAGCGGGACCTACCGGGGAGCTGTTTTTT	CASSLNLAGPTGELFF
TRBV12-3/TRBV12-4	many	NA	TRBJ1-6	TGTGCCAGCAGTTTCCCCACACAGGGCAGGGATTCACCCCTCCACTTT	CASSFPTQGRDSPLHF
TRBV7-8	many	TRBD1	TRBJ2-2	TGTGCCAGCAGCGTAGGGCAGGGGGCGAACACCGGGGAGCTGTTTTTT	CASSVGQGANTGELFF
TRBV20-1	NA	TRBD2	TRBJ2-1	TGCAGTGCCTCCGGGACTAGCGGGAGGAATGAGCAGTTCTTC	CSASGTSGRNEQFF
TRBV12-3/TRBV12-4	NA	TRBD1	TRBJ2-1	TGTGCCAGCAGTTTCAGGCAGGGGGTGTATGAGCAGTTCTTC	CASSFRQGVYEQFF
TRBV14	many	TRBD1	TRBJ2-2	TGTGCCAGCAGCCGGACAGGAGGTCTGGCCGGGGAGCTGTTTTTT	CASSRTGGLAGELFF
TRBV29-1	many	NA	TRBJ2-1	TGCAGCGTTGACAGGTACGATGAGCAGTTCTTC	CSVDRYDEQFF
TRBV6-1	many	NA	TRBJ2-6	TGTGCCAGCAGTGAATCAGGGGCTGGGGCCAACGTCCTGACTTTC	CASSESGAGANVLTF
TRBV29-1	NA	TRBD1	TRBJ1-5	TGCAGCGTGGTAATAACAGGGGATCAGCCCCAGCATTTT	CSVVITGDQPQHF
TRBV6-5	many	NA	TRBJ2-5	TGTGCCAGCAGTTCCGGGACGGCCGGTCAAGAGACCCAGTACTTC	CASSSGTAGQETQYF
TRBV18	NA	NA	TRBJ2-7	TGTGCCAGCTCACCGACTCTGGCCACCTACGAGCAGTACTTC	CASSPTLATYEQYF
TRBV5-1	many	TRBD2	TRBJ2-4	TGCGCCAGCTCTGTAATCAGCGGGAATAACATTCAGTACTTC	CASSVISGNNIQYF
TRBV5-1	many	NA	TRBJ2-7	TGCGCCAGCAGCTTTGGGGGTAGTCGGTCCTACGAGCAGTACTTC	CASSFGGSRSYEQYF
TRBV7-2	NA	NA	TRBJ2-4	TGTGCCAGCAGCTTACAATCCGGGGAACTAGCCAAAAACATTCAGTACTTC	CASSLQSGELAKNIQYF
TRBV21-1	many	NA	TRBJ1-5	TGTGCCAGCAGATGGGACAGGGAACGCAATCAGCCCCAGCATTTT	CASRWDRERNQPQHF
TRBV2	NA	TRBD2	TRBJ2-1	TGTGCCAGCATGTCTAGCGGGAGTAATGAGCAGTTCTTC	CASMSSGSNEQFF
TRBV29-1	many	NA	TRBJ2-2	TGCAGCGTTGAAGAACCCAGGGAAGGAACCGGGGAGCTGTTTTTT	CSVEEPREGTGELFF
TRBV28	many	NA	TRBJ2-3	TGTGCCAGCAGTTTGGGAAGGGCAGATGGGGATACGCAGTATTTT	CASSLGRADGDTQYF
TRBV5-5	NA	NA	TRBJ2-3	TGTGCCAGCAGCGATACAGGGTCAGATACGCAGTATTTT	CASSDTGSDTQYF
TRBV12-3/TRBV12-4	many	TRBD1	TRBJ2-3	TGTGCCAACGTGGGACAGAAAAAAAGCACAGATACGCAGTATTTT	CANVGQKKSTDTQYF
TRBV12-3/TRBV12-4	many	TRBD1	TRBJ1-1	TGTGCCAGCAGTCCGCGGACAGGGGACACTGAAGCTTTCTTT	CASSPRTGDTEAFF
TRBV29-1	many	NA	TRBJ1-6	TGCGGGGCACGGAGCGGATTGAATTCACCCCTCCACTTT	CGARSGLNSPLHF
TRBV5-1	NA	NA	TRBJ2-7	TGCGCCAGCAGCTTTTTTCCGATCTCCTACGAGCAGTACTTC	CASSFFPISYEQYF
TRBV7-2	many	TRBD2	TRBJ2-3	TGTGCCAGCAGCTTAGATGGGACTACTAGCACAGATACGCAGTATTTT	CASSLDGTTSTDTQYF
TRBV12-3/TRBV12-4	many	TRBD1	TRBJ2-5	TGTGCCAGCAGACCCACTGGACAGGGTATCGTGGAGACCCAGTACTTC	CASRPTGQGIVETQYF
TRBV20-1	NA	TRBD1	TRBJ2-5	TGCAGTGCTAGAAAACAGGGGACCCAAGAGACCCAGTACTTC	CSARKQGTQETQYF
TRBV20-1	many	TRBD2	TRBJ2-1	TGCAGTGCGCATCCGGGACTAGCGGGAGGAGGTGAGCAGTTCTTC	CSAHPGLAGGGEQFF
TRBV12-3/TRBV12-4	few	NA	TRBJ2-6	TGTGCCAGCAGTTTCGAGGGGGCCAACGTCCTGACTTTC	CASSFEGANVLTF